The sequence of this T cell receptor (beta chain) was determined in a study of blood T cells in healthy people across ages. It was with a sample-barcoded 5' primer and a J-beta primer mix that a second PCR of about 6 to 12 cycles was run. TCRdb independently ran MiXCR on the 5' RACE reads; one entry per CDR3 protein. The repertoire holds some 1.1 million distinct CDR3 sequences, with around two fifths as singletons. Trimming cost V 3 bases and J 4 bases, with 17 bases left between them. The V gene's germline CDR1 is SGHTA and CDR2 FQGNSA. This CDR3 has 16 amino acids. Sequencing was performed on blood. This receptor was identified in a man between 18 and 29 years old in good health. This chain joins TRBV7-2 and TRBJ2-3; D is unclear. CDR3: CASSFRADIPADTQYF. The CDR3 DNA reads TGTGCCAGCAGCTTTAGGGCCGATATTCCAGCAGATACGCAGTATTTT.